This entry describes one T cell receptor (beta chain). The CDR3 sequence is 14 residues long. With 2 bases removed from V and 3 bases from J, the gap between germline ends came to 10 bases. CDR1 and CDR2 (germline): MGHRA, YSYEKL. Individuals drawn from 20 to 25 US areas were roughly 18 to 89 years old. Clinical history reported by participants formed the basis on which cohorts were assigned. Profiled with immunoSEQ multiplex PCR; TCRdb holds only in-frame clones, not every one. Among about 200,000 clones, around 86% were seen once, and the ten largest hold about 5.6%. This specimen belongs to a study of blood T cell repertoires in COVID-19. Across the whole study: The samples span acute and convalescent COVID-19 from the United States, Italy and Spain. In each case, the material was cDNA or gDNA derived from T cells, B-cell-depleted T cells, or PBMCs.

Sequenced material: PBMCs or T cells enriched from blood (not recorded which). V and J are TRBV4-1 and TRBJ2-5; maybe TRBD1 (6 bases). The sequence was collected from a man aged 40-55 years with acute COVID-19. CDR3: CASSQFSGEETQYF. The CDR3 bases are TGCGCCAGCAGCCAATTCTCAGGGGAAGAGACCCAGTACTTC.